This passage covers 9 T cell receptor beta chains from one sample sequenced in a study of cytomegalovirus exposure and HLA in healthy donors. The PCR employed 60 Vbeta primers together with 13 Jbeta primers. The data were produced by immunoSEQ multiplex PCR, yet TCRdb's version contains in-frame clones alone and is incomplete. Among around 170,000 clones listed, around 77% were seen once. Sequencing used PBMCs. These receptor sequences come from a man aged 40-50 years in good health and CMV-seronegative.

In its sample, this clone was seen once. V and J are TRBV25-1 and TRBJ2-1; 7 nucleotides line up with TRBD1. The CDR3 runs 14 residues. In germline, CDR1 is MGHDK, CDR2 SYGVNS. Unmatched junction bases numbered 2, after V lost 4 bases and J lost 2 bases. The CDR3 DNA sequence: TGTGCCAGCAGTGTAACAGGGGCCTACAATGAGCAGTTCTTC. Translated, it gives CASSVTGAYNEQFF.

This chain uses TRBV6-6 with TRBJ2-3; 8 bases align to TRBD2. CDR1 MNHNY and CDR2 SVGAGI come from the germline V gene (reference sequence). With 4 bases clipped from V and 3 bases from J, the junction kept 6 bases outside the gene matches. This CDR3 has 15 residues. The CDR3 is CASSLSGSRTDTQYF. The DNA of the CDR3 is TGTGCCAGCAGTTTGAGCGGGAGTCGGACAGATACGCAGTATTTT.

In the case of this clone: The junction does not match germline at one end; this may be a read error. The J gene is TRBJ2-6, the V gene TRBV5-1; TRBD1 might be the D (5 bases). The CDR3 totals 14 residues. Germline-derived CDR1 and CDR2 are SGHRS and YFSETQ. The CDR3 DNA is TGCGCCAGCAGCTTGAATCCTGGGGCCAACGGCCTGACTTTC. It yields the protein CASSLNPGANGLTF.

The chain is built from TRBV15 and TRBJ2-2; perhaps TRBD1 as D (6 bases). CDR1 and CDR2 from the germline V gene are LNHNV and YYDKDF (reference sequence). CDR3 length equals 12 residues. Trimming pared 5 bases from V and 7 bases from J, leaving 8 bases between. CDR3 amino acids: CATSPGDGELFF. The DNA of the CDR3 is TGTGCCACCAGCCCAGGGGACGGGGAGCTGTTTTTT.

The gene calls are TRBV6-5 and TRBJ2-7; 7 bases map to TRBD1. The germline gives CDR1 MNHEY, CDR2 SVGAGI. V dropped 0 bases and J dropped 2; count of bases not matched to a gene: 1. The CDR3 loop spans 14 amino acids. Here the CDR3 DNA reads TGTGCCAGCAGTTACTCGACAGGGACCTACGAGCAGTACTTC. It codes for CASSYSTGTYEQYF.

The CDR3 DNA follows: TGTGCCAGCAGCTTACTCCAGGGAAACGGGTCACCCCTCCACTTT. This codes for CASSLLQGNGSPLHF. The rearrangement joins TRBV7-2 to TRBJ1-6; perhaps TRBD1 as D (5 bases). The V end lost 2 bases, the J end lost 10 bases, and 15 bases lay between the germline ends. CDR3 length equals 15 residues. Germline values: CDR1 SGHTA, CDR2 FQGNSA.

The genes are TRBV5-1 and TRBJ1-5; 7 nucleotides line up with TRBD1. There are 14 residues in the CDR3. V dropped 4 bases and J dropped 4; count of bases not matched to a gene: 5. Germline V gene sequence: CDR1 SGHRS, CDR2 YFSETQ. DNA of the CDR3: TGCGCCAGCAGCCGGGACAGTATGAATCAGCCCCAGCATTTT. Translation gives CASSRDSMNQPQHF. Full variable domain (outside the CDR3, taken from reference TRBV5-1 and TRBJ1-5): KAGVTQTPRYLIKTRGQQVTLSCSPISGHRSVSWYQQTPGQGLQFLFEYFSETQRNKGNFPGRFSGRQFSNSRSEMNVSTLELGDSALYLCASSRDSMNQPQHFGDGTRLSIL.

This clone was seen a handful of times. The chain has TRBV2 and TRBJ1-2; no clear D. The germline CDR1 and CDR2 sequences are SNHLY and FYNNEI. The CDR3 spans 14 residues. V lost 2 bases and J lost 4, with 11 bases in between. Here the CDR3 reads CASSEKAEVYGYTF. The CDR3 bases are TGTGCCAGCAGTGAAAAGGCGGAAGTCTATGGCTACACCTTC.

The V and J genes are TRBV21-1 and TRBJ2-2; the table's D call, TRBD1, has no DNA check behind it. TRBV21-1 is labeled a pseudogene. This CDR3 has 16 residues. The CDR3 bases are TGTGCCAGCAGCATTGGGACAGCACCGAACACCGGGGAGCTGTTTTTT. Translated, it gives CASSIGTAPNTGELFF.